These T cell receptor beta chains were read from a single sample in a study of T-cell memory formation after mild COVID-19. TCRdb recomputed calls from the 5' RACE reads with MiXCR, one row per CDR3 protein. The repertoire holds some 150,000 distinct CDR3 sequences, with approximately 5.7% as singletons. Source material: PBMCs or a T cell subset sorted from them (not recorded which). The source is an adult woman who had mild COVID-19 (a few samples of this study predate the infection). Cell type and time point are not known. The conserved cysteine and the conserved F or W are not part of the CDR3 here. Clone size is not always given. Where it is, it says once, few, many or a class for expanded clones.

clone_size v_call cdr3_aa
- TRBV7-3 ASSLFISDSGSYNEQF
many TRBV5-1 ASSWPGQGSSSYEQY
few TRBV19 ATRTGRTDTQY
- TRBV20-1 SARDLGSSNEQF
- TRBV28 ASSLAGPGPGELF
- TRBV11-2 ASSLGLLGVSGANVLT
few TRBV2 ASSEMVQGARTDTQY
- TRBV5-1 ASSLSGSGGGFTDTQY
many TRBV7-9 ASTQTAEAF
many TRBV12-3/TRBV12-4 ASSFPPGVAGSTDTQY
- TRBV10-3 AISPRSEANVLT
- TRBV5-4 ASSLGGAGVRTGELF
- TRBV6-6 ASSYSDFLGVGYT
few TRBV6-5 ASSYSIPGGTDTQY
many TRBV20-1 SAWRGRAETQY
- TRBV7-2 ASSPLGGFQETQY
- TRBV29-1 SVEDGGGQGVGKLF
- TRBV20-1 SGLASQETQY
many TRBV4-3 ASSQDLRGGAGVDEQY
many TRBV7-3 ASSLIPNTGELF
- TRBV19 ASSIITGKVGNEQF
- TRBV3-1 ASSQAGFWPQH
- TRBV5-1 ASSLANRVQQDGYT
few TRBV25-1 ASSLRTTGKVREKLF
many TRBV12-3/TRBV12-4 ASRTSSTDTQY
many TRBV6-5 ASRDRVGNEKLF
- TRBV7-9 ASSPAGWEAF
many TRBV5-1 ASSLGGGQETQY
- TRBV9 ASSVASGTGGLQTEAF
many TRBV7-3 ASSFGPNTGELF
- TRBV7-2 ASSPRTGRVYTEAF
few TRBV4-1 ASSQVSRGETQY
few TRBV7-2 ASSPRDLSSYEQY
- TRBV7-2 ASSLAETDTQY
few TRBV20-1 SARDGWEGRTEAF
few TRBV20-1 SALQGARVEAF
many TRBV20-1 SAIAGGYNEQF
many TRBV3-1 ATGTGKNYGYT
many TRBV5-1 ASSLAITDYGYT
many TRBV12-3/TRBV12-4 ASSYQGLYEQY
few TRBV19 ASSIRSKLGSSYNEQF
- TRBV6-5 ASSHRGDTQY
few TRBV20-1 SAASGGRFNGELF
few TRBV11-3 ASSLGLAGGGVEQF
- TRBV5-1 ASSGGQGGPSRGYT
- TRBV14 ASSLSGRKAYEQY
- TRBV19 ASSIEPANYGYT
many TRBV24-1 ATSDAATSTDEQF
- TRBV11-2 ASDQTGLAKNIQY
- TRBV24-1 ATSEGTGNMKSTEAF